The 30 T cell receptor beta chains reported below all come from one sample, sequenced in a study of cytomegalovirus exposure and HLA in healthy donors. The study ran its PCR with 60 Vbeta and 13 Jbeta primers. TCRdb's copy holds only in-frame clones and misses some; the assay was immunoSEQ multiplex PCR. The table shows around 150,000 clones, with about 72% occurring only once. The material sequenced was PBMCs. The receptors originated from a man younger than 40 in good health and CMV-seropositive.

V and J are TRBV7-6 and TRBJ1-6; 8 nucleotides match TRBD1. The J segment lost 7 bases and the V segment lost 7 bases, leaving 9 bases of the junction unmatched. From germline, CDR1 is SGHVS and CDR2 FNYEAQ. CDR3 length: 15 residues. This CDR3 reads CASKGGQGQNSPLHF. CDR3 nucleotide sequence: TGTGCCAGCAAGGGAGGACAGGGTCAAAATTCACCCCTCCACTTT.

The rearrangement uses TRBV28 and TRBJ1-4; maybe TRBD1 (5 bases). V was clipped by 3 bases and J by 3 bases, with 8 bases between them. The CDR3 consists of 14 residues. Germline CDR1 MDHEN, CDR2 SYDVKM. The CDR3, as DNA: TGTGCCAGCAGTTTTAGACAGCCTAATGAAAAACTGTTTTTT. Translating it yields CASSFRQPNEKLFF.

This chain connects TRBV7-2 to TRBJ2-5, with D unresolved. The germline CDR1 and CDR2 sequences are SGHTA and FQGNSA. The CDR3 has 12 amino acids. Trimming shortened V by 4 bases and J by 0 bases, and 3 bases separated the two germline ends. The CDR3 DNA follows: TGTGCCAGCAGCTACAACCAAGAGACCCAGTACTTC. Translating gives CASSYNQETQYF.

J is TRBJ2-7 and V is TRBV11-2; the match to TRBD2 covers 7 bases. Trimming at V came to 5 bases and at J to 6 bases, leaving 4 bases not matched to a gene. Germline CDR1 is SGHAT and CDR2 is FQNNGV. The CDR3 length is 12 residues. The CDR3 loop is CASSGLVSEQYF. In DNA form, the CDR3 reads TGTGCCAGCAGCGGACTAGTCTCCGAGCAGTACTTC.

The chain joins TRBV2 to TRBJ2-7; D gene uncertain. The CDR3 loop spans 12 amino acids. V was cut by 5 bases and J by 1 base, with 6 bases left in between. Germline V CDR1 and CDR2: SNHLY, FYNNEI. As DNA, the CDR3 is TGTGCCAGCAGTTCAGGATCCTACGAGCAGTACTTC. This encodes CASSSGSYEQYF.

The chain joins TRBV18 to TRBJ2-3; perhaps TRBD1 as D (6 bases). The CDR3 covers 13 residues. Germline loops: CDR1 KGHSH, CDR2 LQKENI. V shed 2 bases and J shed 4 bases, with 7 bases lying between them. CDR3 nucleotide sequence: TGTGCCAGCTCACCAGGACAGCCAGATACGCAGTATTTT. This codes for CASSPGQPDTQYF.

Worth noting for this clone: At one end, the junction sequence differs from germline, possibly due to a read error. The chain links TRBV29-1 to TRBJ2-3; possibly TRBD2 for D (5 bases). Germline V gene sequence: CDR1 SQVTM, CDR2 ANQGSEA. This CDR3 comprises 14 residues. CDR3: CSAQSTLGADMQYF. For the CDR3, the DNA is TGCAGCGCCCAATCCACACTAGGCGCAGATATGCAGTATTTT.

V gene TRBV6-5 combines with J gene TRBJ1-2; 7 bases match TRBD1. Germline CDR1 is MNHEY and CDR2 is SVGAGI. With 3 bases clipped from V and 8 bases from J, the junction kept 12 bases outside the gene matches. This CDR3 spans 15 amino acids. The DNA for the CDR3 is TGTGCCAGCAGTTATCGCGGACAGGCCCCAGCAGGCTACACCTTC. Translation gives CASSYRGQAPAGYTF.

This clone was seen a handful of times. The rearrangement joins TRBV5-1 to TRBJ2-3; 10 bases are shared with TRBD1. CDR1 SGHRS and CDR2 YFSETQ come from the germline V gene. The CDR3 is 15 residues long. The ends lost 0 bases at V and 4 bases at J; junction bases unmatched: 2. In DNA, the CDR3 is TGCGCCAGCAGCTTGGGACAGGGGGCATCAGATACGCAGTATTTT. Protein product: CASSLGQGASDTQYF.

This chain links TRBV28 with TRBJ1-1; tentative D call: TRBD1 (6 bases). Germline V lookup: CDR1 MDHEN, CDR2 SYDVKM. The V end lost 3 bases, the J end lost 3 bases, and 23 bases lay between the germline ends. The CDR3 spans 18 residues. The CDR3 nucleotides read TGTGCCAGCAGTTTGGCCAGACAGGCGTACAGATTGGACACTGAAGCTTTCTTT. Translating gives CASSLARQAYRLDTEAFF.

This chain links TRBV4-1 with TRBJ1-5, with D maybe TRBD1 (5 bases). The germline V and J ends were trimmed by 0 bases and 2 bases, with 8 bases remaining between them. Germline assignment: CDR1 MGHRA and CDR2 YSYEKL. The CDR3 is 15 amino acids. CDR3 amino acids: CASSQDLTGNQPQHF. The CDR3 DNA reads TGCGCCAGCAGCCAAGATCTGACAGGCAATCAGCCCCAGCATTTT.

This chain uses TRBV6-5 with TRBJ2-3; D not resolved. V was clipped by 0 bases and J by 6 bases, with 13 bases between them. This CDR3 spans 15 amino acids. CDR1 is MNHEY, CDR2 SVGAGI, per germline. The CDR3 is CASSYSAQAWDTQYF. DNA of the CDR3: TGTGCCAGCAGTTACTCGGCCCAGGCCTGGGATACGCAGTATTTT.

This chain's CDR3 is CASSLASTGAFF. For the CDR3, the DNA is TGTGCCAGCAGCTTAGCGAGTACAGGAGCTTTCTTT. The chain has TRBV11-1 and TRBJ1-1; D might be TRBD1 (5 bases). The CDR3 loop spans 12 amino acids. Germline V gene sequence: CDR1 SGHAT, CDR2 FQDESV (reference sequence). The ends were cut back, 0 bases at V and 10 bases at J, with 9 bases in the middle.

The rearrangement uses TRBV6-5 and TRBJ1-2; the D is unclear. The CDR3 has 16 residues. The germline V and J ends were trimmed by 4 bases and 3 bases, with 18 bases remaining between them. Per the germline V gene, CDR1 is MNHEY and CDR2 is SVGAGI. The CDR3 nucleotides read TGTGCCAGCAGTTCCCCTCAAACGACAAGTCACTATGGCTACACCTTC. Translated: CASSSPQTTSHYGYTF.

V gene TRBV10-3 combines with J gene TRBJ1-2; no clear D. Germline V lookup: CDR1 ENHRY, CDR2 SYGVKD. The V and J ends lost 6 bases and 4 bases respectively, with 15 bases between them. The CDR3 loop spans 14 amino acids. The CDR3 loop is CAIRPPQATYGYTF. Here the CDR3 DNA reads TGTGCCATCAGACCCCCCCAGGCCACCTATGGCTACACCTTC.

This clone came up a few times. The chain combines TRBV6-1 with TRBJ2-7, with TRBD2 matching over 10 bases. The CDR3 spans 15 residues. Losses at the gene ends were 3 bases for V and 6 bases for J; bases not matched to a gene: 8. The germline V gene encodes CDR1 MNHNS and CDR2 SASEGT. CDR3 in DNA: TGTGCCAGCAGTGACCTAGCGGGGGTATCTCGCGAGCAGTACTTC. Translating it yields CASSDLAGVSREQYF.

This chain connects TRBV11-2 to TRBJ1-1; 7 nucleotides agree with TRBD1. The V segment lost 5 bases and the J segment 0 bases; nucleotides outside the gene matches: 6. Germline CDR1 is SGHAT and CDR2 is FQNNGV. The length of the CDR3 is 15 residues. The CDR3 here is CASSPRTGLNTEAFF. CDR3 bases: TGTGCCAGCAGCCCACGGACAGGCCTGAACACTGAAGCTTTCTTT.

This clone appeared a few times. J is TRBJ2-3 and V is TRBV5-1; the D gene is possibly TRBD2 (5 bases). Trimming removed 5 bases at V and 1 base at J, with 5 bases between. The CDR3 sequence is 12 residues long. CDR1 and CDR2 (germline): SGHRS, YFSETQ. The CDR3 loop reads CASRGGTDTQYF. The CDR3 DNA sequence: TGCGCCAGCAGGGGAGGCACAGATACGCAGTATTTT. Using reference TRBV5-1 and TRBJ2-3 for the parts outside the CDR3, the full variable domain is KAGVTQTPRYLIKTRGQQVTLSCSPISGHRSVSWYQQTPGQGLQFLFEYFSETQRNKGNFPGRFSGRQFSNSRSEMNVSTLELGDSALYLCASRGGTDTQYFGPGTRLTVL.

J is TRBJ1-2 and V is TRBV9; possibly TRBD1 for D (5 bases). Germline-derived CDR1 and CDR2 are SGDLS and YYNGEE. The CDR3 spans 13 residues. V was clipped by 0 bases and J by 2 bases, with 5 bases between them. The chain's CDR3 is CASSVEGNYGYTF. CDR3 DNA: TGTGCCAGCAGCGTAGAGGGGAACTATGGCTACACCTTC.

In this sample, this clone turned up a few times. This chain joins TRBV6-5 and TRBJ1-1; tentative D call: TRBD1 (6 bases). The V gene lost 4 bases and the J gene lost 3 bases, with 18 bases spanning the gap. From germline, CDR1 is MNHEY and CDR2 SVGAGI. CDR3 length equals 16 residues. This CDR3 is CASSFSDSPYYTEAFF. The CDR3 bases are TGTGCCAGCAGTTTTTCGGACAGCCCATACTACACTGAAGCTTTCTTT.

The CDR3 DNA reads as TGTGCCAGCAGTGAACTCCCCCAGCGATTAGCCTACAATGAGCAGTTCTTC. Protein product: CASSELPQRLAYNEQFF. The chain has TRBV2 and TRBJ2-1; the D is unclear. Trimming shortened V by 2 bases and J by 2 bases, and 16 bases separated the two germline ends. Germline CDR1 and CDR2: SNHLY and FYNNEI. The CDR3 has 17 residues.

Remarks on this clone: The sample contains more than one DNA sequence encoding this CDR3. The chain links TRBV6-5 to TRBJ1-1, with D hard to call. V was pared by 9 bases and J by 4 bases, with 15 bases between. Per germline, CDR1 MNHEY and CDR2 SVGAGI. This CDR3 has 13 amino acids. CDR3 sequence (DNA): TGTGCCAGTAGCCGACTGGAGGGCACTGAAGCTTTCTTT. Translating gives CASSRLEGTEAFF.

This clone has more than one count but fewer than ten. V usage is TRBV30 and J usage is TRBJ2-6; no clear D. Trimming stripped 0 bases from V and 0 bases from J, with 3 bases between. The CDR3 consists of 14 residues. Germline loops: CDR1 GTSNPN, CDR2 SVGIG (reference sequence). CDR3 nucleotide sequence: TGTGCCTGGAGTGTACTCTCTGGGGCCAACGTCCTGACTTTC. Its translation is CAWSVLSGANVLTF.

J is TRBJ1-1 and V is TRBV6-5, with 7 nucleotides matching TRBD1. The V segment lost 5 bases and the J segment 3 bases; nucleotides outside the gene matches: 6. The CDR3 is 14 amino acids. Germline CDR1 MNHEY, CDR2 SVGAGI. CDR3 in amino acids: CASSVDRAHTEAFF. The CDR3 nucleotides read TGTGCCAGCAGTGTCGACAGGGCGCACACTGAAGCTTTCTTT.

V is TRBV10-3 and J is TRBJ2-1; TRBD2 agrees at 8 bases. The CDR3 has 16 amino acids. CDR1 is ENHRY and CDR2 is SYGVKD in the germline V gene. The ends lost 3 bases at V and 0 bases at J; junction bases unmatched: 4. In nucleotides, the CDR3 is TGTGCCATCAGTGATCAGGCGGGGGGCTCCTACAATGAGCAGTTCTTC. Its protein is CAISDQAGGSYNEQFF.

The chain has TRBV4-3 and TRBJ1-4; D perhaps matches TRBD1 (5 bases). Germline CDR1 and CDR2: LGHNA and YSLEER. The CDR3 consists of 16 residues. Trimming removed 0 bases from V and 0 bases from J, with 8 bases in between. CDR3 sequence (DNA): TGCGCCAGCAGCCAAGATTCAGGGACAACTAATGAAAAACTGTTTTTT. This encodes CASSQDSGTTNEKLFF.

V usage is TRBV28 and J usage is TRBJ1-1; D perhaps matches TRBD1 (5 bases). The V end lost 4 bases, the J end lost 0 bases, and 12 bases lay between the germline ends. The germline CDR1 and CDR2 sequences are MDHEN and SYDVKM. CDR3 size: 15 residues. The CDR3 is CASSSPRGLNTEAFF. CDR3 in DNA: TGTGCCAGCAGTTCACCTAGGGGTTTGAACACTGAAGCTTTCTTT.

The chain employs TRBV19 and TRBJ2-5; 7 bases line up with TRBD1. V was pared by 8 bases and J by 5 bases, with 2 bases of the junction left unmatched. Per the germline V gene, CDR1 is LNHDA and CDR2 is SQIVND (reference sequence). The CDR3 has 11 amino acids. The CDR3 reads CASDRDETQYF. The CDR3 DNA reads TGTGCCAGTGACAGGGACGAGACCCAGTACTTC.

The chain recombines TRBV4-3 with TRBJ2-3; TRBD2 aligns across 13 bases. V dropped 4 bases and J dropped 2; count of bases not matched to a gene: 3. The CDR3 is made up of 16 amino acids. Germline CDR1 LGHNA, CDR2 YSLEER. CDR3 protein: CASSPTSGGITDTQYF. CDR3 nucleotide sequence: TGCGCCAGCAGCCCGACTAGCGGGGGGATCACAGATACGCAGTATTTT.

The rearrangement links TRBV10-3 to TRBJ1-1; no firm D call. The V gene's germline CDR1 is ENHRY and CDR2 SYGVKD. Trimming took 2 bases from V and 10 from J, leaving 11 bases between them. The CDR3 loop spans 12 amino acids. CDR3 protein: CAISEESTPAFF. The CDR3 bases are TGTGCCATCAGTGAGGAGTCCACGCCAGCTTTCTTT.